The 5 T cell receptor beta chains in this list originate from one sample, sequenced in a study of technical replicates of blood from several donors. TCRdb keeps only in-frame clones here, not all; method: immunoSEQ multiplex PCR. The repertoire consists of 60,000 to 90,000 clones, with less than 97% occurring once and the leading ten covering less than 0.25%. Input material: T cells isolated from PBMCs. The receptors here all came from a human donor in good health.

This sequence joins TRBV2 and TRBJ1-1; D unresolved. The CDR3 covers 14 residues. The V end lost 6 bases, the J end lost 4 bases, and 15 bases lay between the germline ends. Germline lookup yields CDR1 SNHLY and CDR2 FYNNEI. For the CDR3, the DNA is TGTGCCAGCAGCGAACAACCCCTTAGCACTGAAGCTTTCTTT. This gives the protein CASSEQPLSTEAFF.

In this sample, this clone turned up once. The chain links TRBV18 to TRBJ2-3, with 11 bases aligning to TRBD2. This CDR3 has 15 residues. V gave up 6 bases and J gave up 4 bases; unmatched junction bases: 6. Germline loops: CDR1 KGHSH, CDR2 LQKENI. CDR3 amino acids: CASSLSGGAADTQYF. CDR3 coding DNA: TGTGCCAGCTCTCTTAGCGGGGGGGCCGCAGATACGCAGTATTTT.

The chain carries TRBV4-1 and TRBJ1-2; maybe TRBD1 (6 bases). The CDR3 is 17 residues long. CDR1 is MGHRA and CDR2 is YSYEKL in the germline V gene. Trimming took 0 bases from V and 4 from J, leaving 18 bases between them. Written as DNA, the CDR3 is TGCGCCAGCAGCCAAGATCTCGTCGGGGGGCTGGGCTATGGCTACACCTTC. The encoded protein is CASSQDLVGGLGYGYTF.

V is TRBV25-1 and J is TRBJ2-7; no clear D. Trimming shortened V by 6 bases and J by 5 bases, and 11 bases separated the two germline ends. The CDR3 length is 12 residues. Germline V lookup: CDR1 MGHDK, CDR2 SYGVNS. The CDR3 DNA sequence: TGTGCCAGCAGCCAAAGAGGCGACGAGCAGTACTTC. Translation: CASSQRGDEQYF.

The chain couples TRBV6-6 to TRBJ2-7; a possible D gene is TRBD1 (6 bases). The CDR3 covers 12 residues. V gave up 7 bases and J gave up 2 bases, with 9 bases separating them. In germline, CDR1 is MNHNY, CDR2 SVGAGI (reference sequence). In DNA, the CDR3 is TGTGCCAGCACCGACAGGCCCTACGAGCAGTACTTC. Translated, it gives CASTDRPYEQYF.